These T cell receptor beta chains were read from a single sample in a study of Graves' ophthalmopathy and Graves' hyperthyroidism. TCRdb re-called the multiplex PCR reads with MiXCR, one entry per CDR3 protein. The table records some 400,000 distinct CDR3 sequences, about a sixth of them present only once. Input material: peripheral blood. The origin of the receptors is a woman under 30 with Graves' ophthalmopathy. Both conserved end residues are part of each CDR3. D genes are given only for firm matches. Part of the rows lack a size; the others show once, few, many or a class for expanded clones.

D gene	J gene	CDR3 length	clone size	V gene	CDR3 DNA	CDR3 protein
TRBD2	TRBJ2-5	16	many	TRBV30	TGTGCCTGGGGTACCAGAACTAGCGGGGCCCAAGAGACCCAGTACTTC	CAWGTRTSGAQETQYF
NA	TRBJ1-2	16	many	TRBV11-2	TGTGCCAGCAGCTTAAGAGAAGGGGATCAGGACTATGGCTACACCTTC	CASSLREGDQDYGYTF
TRBD1	TRBJ1-2	14	once	TRBV6-5	TGTGCCAGCAGTTACGGGACAGGGGGTAATGGCTACACCTTC	CASSYGTGGNGYTF
TRBD2	TRBJ2-7	15	few	TRBV30	TGTGCCTGGAGTTACGTAGCGGGAGGCCAAAGCGAGCAGTACTTC	CAWSYVAGGQSEQYF
NA	TRBJ2-5	15	many	TRBV11-2	TGTGCCAGCAGCTTTAGAGAGTTACCTGGGGAGACCCAGTACTTC	CASSFRELPGETQYF
NA	TRBJ2-6	15	many	TRBV7-8	TGTGCCAGCAGCTTAGGCCCTCTAAGGGCCAACGTCCTGACTTTC	CASSLGPLRANVLTF
TRBD2	TRBJ2-7	13	many	TRBV9	TGTGCCAGCAGCGCCCCGGGACTAGGCGAGCAGTACTTC	CASSAPGLGEQYF
NA	TRBJ1-5	16	many	TRBV6-5	TGTGCCAGCAGTCGATCTTTCAGGGGAGCGGATCAGCCCCAGCATTTT	CASSRSFRGADQPQHF
TRBD1	TRBJ2-5	13	many	TRBV6-5	TGTGCCAGCAGCAGACAGGGTGGAGAGACCCAGTACTTC	CASSRQGGETQYF
TRBD1	TRBJ1-1	16	few	TRBV6-1	TGTGCCAGCAGTGAAAGAAGGGACAGGGGGCGAACTGAAGCTTTCTTT	CASSERRDRGRTEAFF
TRBD1	TRBJ2-7	14	many	TRBV2	TGTGCCAGCAGTGGAAGGACAGGGTCTAAGGAGCAGTACTTC	CASSGRTGSKEQYF
NA	TRBJ1-1	17	many	TRBV6-5	TGTGCCAGCAGTTACAGGGTTCGGCGGACTCAGAACACTGAAGCTTTCTTT	CASSYRVRRTQNTEAFF
NA	TRBJ1-2	14	NA	TRBV24-1	TGTGCCACCAGTGATTTCAGCGCTAACTATGGCTACACCTTC	CATSDFSANYGYTF
TRBD2	TRBJ2-5	15	many	TRBV28	TGTGCCAGCAGTTTAGGGTTGCGGGAGTTGGAGACCCAGTACTTC	CASSLGLRELETQYF
TRBD1	TRBJ1-1	13	many	TRBV29-1	TGCAGCGTTAGGACAGGGGCTTACACTGAAGCTTTCTTT	CSVRTGAYTEAFF
NA	TRBJ2-7	13	many	TRBV2	TGTGCCAGCAGTGAATTCCGGGGGCGCGAGCAGTACTTC	CASSEFRGREQYF
TRBD1	TRBJ2-3	16	NA	TRBV11-2	TGTGCCAGCAGCTCCCTGGACAGGGGGAACACAGATACGCAGTATTTT	CASSSLDRGNTDTQYF
TRBD1	TRBJ2-7	16	NA	TRBV24-1	TGTGCCACCAGTGATTCCTCGGGACAGGGGGCTTACGAGCAGTACTTC	CATSDSSGQGAYEQYF
TRBD1	TRBJ1-6	19	many	TRBV3-1	TGTGCCAGCAGCCAAAAGGGGGCCGAGAGGAGATCCTATAATTCACCCCTCCACTTT	CASSQKGAERRSYNSPLHF
NA	TRBJ2-7	16	many	TRBV6-2/TRBV6-3	TGTGCCAGCAGTTACGAGGTCAGGGGCGGGAATTACGAGCAGTACTTC	CASSYEVRGGNYEQYF
NA	TRBJ1-1	14	many	TRBV6-2/TRBV6-3	TGTGCCAGCAGCCTCCTCGGACGGCGCACTGAAGCTTTCTTT	CASSLLGRRTEAFF
TRBD1	TRBJ1-2	13	many	TRBV2	TGTGCCAGCAGTGAGGGTAGGGGGCACGGCTACACCTTC	CASSEGRGHGYTF
NA	TRBJ1-2	15	NA	TRBV3-1	TGTGCCAGCAGCCCCCCCAGGAATACTAACTATGGCTACACCTTC	CASSPPRNTNYGYTF
NA	TRBJ1-2	12	many	TRBV6-5	TGTGCCAGCAGTTCCCGTATGCTGGGCTACACCTTC	CASSSRMLGYTF
NA	TRBJ2-4	18	many	TRBV11-2	TGTGCCAGCAGCAACTCCCCCCAGGGGCAGCTAGCCAAAAACATTCAGTACTTC	CASSNSPQGQLAKNIQYF
NA	TRBJ1-2	14	NA	TRBV15	TGTGCCACCAGCAGACCGAGTAAGCCTGATGGCTACACCTTC	CATSRPSKPDGYTF